These 13 T cell receptor beta chains originate from one sample sequenced in a study of blood T cell repertoires in COVID-19. Assay used: immunoSEQ multiplex PCR; TCRdb lists only in-frame clones, some missing. This table has about 160,000 clones, 70% to 90% appearing once. Sequenced sample: peripheral blood. The receptors were sampled from a man older than 75 with COVID-19, enrolled during active disease.

The chain has TRBV2 and TRBJ2-7; D unresolved. V shed 4 bases and J shed 5 bases, with 9 bases lying between them. The CDR3 has 12 amino acids. Germline V CDR1 and CDR2: SNHLY, FYNNEI. In DNA, the CDR3 is TGTGCCAGCAGTGCCGGGTCGGACGAGCAGTACTTC. Translated, it gives CASSAGSDEQYF.

The gene calls are TRBV19 and TRBJ2-5, with 8 bases lining up with TRBD1. Germline CDR1 is LNHDA and CDR2 is SQIVND (reference sequence). The CDR3 sequence is 14 residues long. The V and J ends lost 6 bases and 1 base, in that order; junction bases with no gene match: 4. The CDR3 nucleotides are TGTGCCAGTAGCACTACAGGGGGCCAAGAGACCCAGTACTTC. It translates to CASSTTGGQETQYF.

The rearrangement uses TRBV10-2 and TRBJ1-2, with D tentatively TRBD1 (6 bases). Germline lookup yields CDR1 WSHSY and CDR2 SAAADI. V was trimmed by 3 bases and J by 3 bases, leaving 17 bases between them. The CDR3 extends over 16 amino acids. This CDR3 is CASSELVGGPHYGYTF. The CDR3 nucleotides are TGCGCCAGCAGTGAATTGGTCGGGGGGCCCCACTATGGCTACACCTTC.

The V gene is TRBV10-3, the J gene TRBJ2-1; tentatively, D is TRBD2 (5 bases). With 8 bases removed from V and 4 bases from J, the gap between germline ends came to 18 bases. CDR1 and CDR2 from the germline V gene are ENHRY and SYGVKD. CDR3 length: 15 residues. Written as DNA, the CDR3 is TGTGCCATCGGTTTCCGGGGATCGGGGTACAATGAGCAGTTCTTC. Translated, it gives CAIGFRGSGYNEQFF.

This chain links TRBV5-4 with TRBJ1-2, with 9 bases aligning to TRBD1. CDR3 length: 14 amino acids. Unmatched junction bases numbered 7, after V lost 3 bases and J lost 7 bases. Germline values: CDR1 SGHNT, CDR2 YYREEE (reference sequence). In DNA form, the CDR3 reads TGTGCCAGCAGCTCCCGGACAGGGGAACCTGGCTACACCTTC. Its protein is CASSSRTGEPGYTF.

The chain employs TRBV7-2 and TRBJ1-1; D unclear. This CDR3 is built from 13 residues. The germline V gene has CDR1 SGHTA and CDR2 FQGNSA. The ends were cut back, 4 bases at V and 1 base at J, with 7 bases in the middle. The CDR3 DNA reads TGTGCCAGCAGCTCACAGACGAACACTGAAGCTTTCTTT. Protein product: CASSSQTNTEAFF.

The genes are TRBV7-8 and TRBJ1-1; D gene ambiguous. The CDR3 has 14 amino acids. The V gene lost 5 bases and the J gene lost 0 bases, with 10 bases spanning the gap. The V gene's germline CDR1 is SGHVS and CDR2 FQNEAQ. DNA of the CDR3: TGTGCCAGCAGCCCCTACTCCCTGAACACTGAAGCTTTCTTT. As protein: CASSPYSLNTEAFF.

This clone occurred once. The V call is TRBV28, the J call TRBJ1-2, with D possibly matching TRBD1 (5 bases). With 4 bases removed from V and 4 bases from J, the gap between germline ends came to 7 bases. Germline V gene sequence: CDR1 MDHEN, CDR2 SYDVKM. This CDR3 region has 12 residues. As DNA, the CDR3 is TGTGCCAGCAGTTACGGGGGCTATGGCTACACCTTC. This encodes CASSYGGYGYTF.

V gene TRBV6-5 combines with J gene TRBJ1-5; D remains ambiguous. The germline CDR1 and CDR2 sequences are MNHEY and SVGAGI. The CDR3 covers 14 residues. With 6 bases removed from V and 4 bases from J, the gap between germline ends came to 13 bases. The CDR3 DNA is TGTGCCAGCAGGGACCGAGGGAGGAATCAGCCCCAGCATTTT. Amino acid sequence: CASRDRGRNQPQHF.

The genes are TRBV7-9 and TRBJ2-5; the match to TRBD1 covers 9 bases. CDR3 length: 15 residues. The germline gives CDR1 SEHNR, CDR2 FQNEAQ (reference sequence). V shed 1 base, J shed 2 bases, and the junction held 2 bases outside the gene matches. The CDR3 sequence: CASSLGDRAQETQYF. The CDR3 nucleotides are TGTGCCAGCAGCTTAGGGGACAGGGCACAAGAGACCCAGTACTTC.

V and J are TRBV2 and TRBJ1-6, with TRBD1 matching over 10 bases. With 8 bases clipped from V and 5 bases from J, the junction kept 6 bases outside the gene matches. Germline V gene data show CDR1 as SNHLY and CDR2 as FYNNEI. The CDR3 contains 15 residues. The CDR3 DNA follows: TGTGCCAGCTACGACGGACAGGGGGATAATTCACCCCTCCACTTT. Protein sequence: CASYDGQGDNSPLHF.

The chain employs TRBV4-1 and TRBJ2-3, with 8 positions matching TRBD1. V gave up 3 bases and J gave up 0 bases; unmatched junction bases: 8. Germline CDR1 MGHRA, CDR2 YSYEKL. CDR3 length: 17 amino acids. The chain's CDR3 is CASSHPRTGRSTDTQYF. In DNA form, the CDR3 reads TGCGCCAGCAGCCACCCTAGGACAGGGAGGAGCACAGATACGCAGTATTTT.

This clone was seen only a few times. V and J are TRBV4-2 and TRBJ1-2; 9 nucleotides align to TRBD1. CDR1 is LGHNA and CDR2 is YNFKEQ in the germline V gene. CDR3 length equals 14 residues. V lost 2 bases to trimming and J lost 7 bases; unmatched junction nucleotides: 5. CDR3 nucleotide sequence: TGTGCCAGCAGCCAACCACAGGGGGCCGGTGGCTACACCTTC. As protein: CASSQPQGAGGYTF.